This T cell receptor (beta chain) was identified in a study of T-cell memory formation after mild COVID-19. About the research overall: Clusters of TCRs were largely donor specific. Whole-study results and caveats: Some clones that responded turned up in pre-infection memory, which suggests that cross-reactive memory joined in. Clones shrinking between day 15 and 85 showed a balanced CD4/CD8 split, and those that grew later tilted toward CD4+.

TCRdb re-called the 5' RACE reads through MiXCR, storing one row per CDR3 protein. Found here are about 200,000 distinct CDR3 sequences, 9.5% of them singletons; the top ten hold around 3.3%. Comments on this clonotype: The antigen remains unidentified.

V lost 7 bases and J lost 3, with 24 bases in between. This CDR3 spans 17 amino acids. The germline gives CDR1 MNHEY, CDR2 SMNVEV (reference sequence). V and J are TRBV27 and TRBJ1-1; possibly TRBD1 for D (5 bases). The receptor comes from a man younger than 30 who had mild COVID-19 (a few samples of this study predate the infection). Cell type and time point are not known. Sequencing was performed on PBMCs or a T cell subset sorted from them (not recorded which). This chain's CDR3 is CASTPGPGKRIYTEAFF. In DNA, the CDR3 is TGTGCCAGCACCCCCGGACCAGGGAAAAGGATTTACACTGAAGCTTTCTTT.